This T cell receptor beta chain was captured by sequencing in a study of blood T cell repertoires in COVID-19. Sequenced by immunoSEQ multiplex PCR; TCRdb stores in-frame clones only, minus some. This table holds fewer than 200,000 clones, approximately 85% found once. Germline CDR1 reads MNHEY; CDR2 reads SVGAGI. The V gene lost 7 bases and the J gene lost 4 bases, with 14 bases spanning the gap. The CDR3 is made up of 14 amino acids. The TCR comes from a woman aged 60-75 years with COVID-19, enrolled during active disease. The chain employs TRBV6-5 and TRBJ1-5; possibly TRBD1 for D (5 bases). Input material: peripheral blood. The CDR3 region has the DNA TGTGCCAGCACAGGGCTCGGTTTTAATCAGCCCCAGCATTTT. It encodes CASTGLGFNQPQHF.